The 15 T cell receptor beta chains in this list originate from one sample, sequenced in a study of blood T cell repertoires in COVID-19. Here immunoSEQ multiplex PCR was the method, and the copy in TCRdb shows in-frame clones only, minus some. Of approximately 150,000 clones in the sample, 84% were seen once. Sequenced input: peripheral blood. Receptor source: a man under 40 with COVID-19, enrolled during active disease.

This chain uses TRBV28 with TRBJ2-5, with 12 bases that match TRBD2. Trimming at V came to 7 bases and at J to 6 bases, leaving 3 bases not matched to a gene. The CDR3 spans 13 residues. From germline, CDR1 is MDHEN and CDR2 SYDVKM. This CDR3 reads CASTLAGGKTQYF. CDR3 coding DNA: TGTGCCAGCACTCTAGCGGGAGGGAAGACCCAGTACTTC.

V and J are TRBV10-3 and TRBJ2-2; D is possibly TRBD2 (5 bases). Trimming shortened V by 3 bases and J by 1 base, and 9 bases separated the two germline ends. The CDR3 runs 15 residues. Per the germline V gene, CDR1 is ENHRY and CDR2 is SYGVKD. CDR3 residues: CAISDTGKNTGELFF. The CDR3 DNA reads TGTGCCATCAGTGACACCGGGAAGAACACCGGGGAGCTGTTTTTT.

The gene calls are TRBV6-2 or TRBV6-3 and TRBJ2-3, with 7 bases aligning to TRBD1. The CDR3 is 17 residues long. Looked up from germline, CDR1 is MNHEY and CDR2 is SVGEGT. With V trimmed by 0 bases and J by 0 bases, 6 bases remained unmatched. The CDR3 spells CASSYSTTGASTDTQYF. The CDR3 DNA follows: TGTGCCAGCAGTTACTCGACCACAGGGGCTAGCACAGATACGCAGTATTTT.

The chain couples TRBV30 to TRBJ1-6; D possibly corresponds to TRBD1 (5 bases). The CDR3 runs to 14 residues. CDR1 and CDR2 (germline): GTSNPN, SVGIG (reference sequence). V was cut by 2 bases and J by 9 bases, with 14 bases left in between. CDR3 in DNA: TGTGCCTGGAGTTTTGGGGCATTGGCTTCACCCCTCCACTTT. Translating it yields CAWSFGALASPLHF.

The sample holds one count of this clone. The rearrangement links TRBV4-2 to TRBJ2-3; 16 bases are a match to TRBD2. V lost 0 bases to trimming and J lost 1 base; unmatched junction nucleotides: 10. The CDR3 totals 21 residues. The germline gives CDR1 LGHNA, CDR2 YNFKEQ. CDR3 DNA: TGTGCCAGCAGCCAAGATCCGGGACTAGCGGGAGGGGTTGGTGGCACAGATACGCAGTATTTT. Translating it yields CASSQDPGLAGGVGGTDTQYF.

The chain has TRBV27 and TRBJ2-3; 8 positions match TRBD2. The J segment lost 4 bases and the V segment lost 5 bases, leaving 11 bases of the junction unmatched. Germline V CDR1 and CDR2: MNHEY, SMNVEV (reference sequence). The CDR3 sequence is 16 residues long. In nucleotides, the CDR3 is TGTGCCAGCAGTCCCGGGAGGGAGGACCCCTCAGATACGCAGTATTTT. Protein product: CASSPGREDPSDTQYF.

The rearrangement links TRBV28 to TRBJ1-1; weak D call: TRBD1 (6 bases). V lost 7 bases, J lost 4 bases, and 19 bases lay in between. This CDR3 has 15 residues. Germline V CDR1 and CDR2: MDHEN, SYDVKM. CDR3 DNA: TGTGCCAGCAATCAAAGTCCAGGGGCGGCCACTGAAGCTTTCTTT. Encoded protein: CASNQSPGAATEAFF. The whole variable domain, filled in from reference TRBV28 and TRBJ1-1, reads DVKVTQSSRYLVKRTGEKVFLECVQDMDHENMFWYRQDPGLGLRLIYFSYDVKMKEKGDIPEGYSVSREKKERFSLILESASTNQTSMYLCASNQSPGAATEAFFGQGTRLTVV.

For the CDR3, the DNA is TGTGCCAGCAGTTCTCGGACAGGGCGGCAGCCCCAGCATTTT. It is translated as CASSSRTGRQPQHF. The chain carries TRBV28 and TRBJ1-5; 8 nucleotides match TRBD1. CDR1 and CDR2 (germline): MDHEN, SYDVKM. V lost 4 bases and J lost 7; bases outside the gene matches: 6. CDR3 size: 14 residues.

The chain uses TRBV19 and TRBJ2-7, with 8 positions matching TRBD2. Per germline, CDR1 LNHDA and CDR2 SQIVND (reference sequence). The CDR3 consists of 14 residues. V gave up 3 bases and J gave up 3 bases; unmatched junction bases: 4. Here the CDR3 reads CASSISGLDYEQYF. The CDR3 region has the DNA TGTGCCAGTAGTATTTCGGGACTAGACTACGAGCAGTACTTC.

The chain links TRBV2 to TRBJ1-1; D uncertain. V was trimmed by 7 bases and J by 7 bases, leaving 16 bases between them. Germline lookup yields CDR1 SNHLY and CDR2 FYNNEI. The CDR3 has 13 residues. The CDR3 DNA follows: TGTGCCAGCAATAGCGCGGCAGCCAATGAAGCTTTCTTT. Translation: CASNSAAANEAFF. The full variable domain, with the rest looked up from reference TRBV2 and TRBJ1-1, is EPEVTQTPSHQVTQMGQEVILRCVPISNHLYFYWYRQILGQKVEFLVSFYNNEISEKSEIFDDQFSVERPDGSNFTLKIRSTKLEDSAMYFCASNSAAANEAFFGQGTRLTVV.

The gene calls are TRBV9 and TRBJ2-3; 11 bases map to TRBD2. J gave up 3 bases and V 0 bases, and 0 bases lay outside the gene matches. The CDR3 covers 15 residues. Germline V CDR1 and CDR2: SGDLS, YYNGEE. In nucleotides, the CDR3 is TGTGCCAGCAGCGTAGCTAGCGGGAGGACAGATACGCAGTATTTT. It yields the protein CASSVASGRTDTQYF. The full variable domain, with the rest looked up from reference TRBV9 and TRBJ2-3, is DSGVTQTPKHLITATGQRVTLRCSPRSGDLSVYWYQQSLDQGLQFLIQYYNGEERAKGNILERFSAQQFPDLHSELNLSSLELGDSALYFCASSVASGRTDTQYFGPGTRLTVL.

The CDR3 sequence is CASSTGTGRLETQYF. The CDR3 region has the DNA TGTGCCAGCAGTACCGGGACAGGACGTCTCGAAACGCAGTATTTT. The rearrangement links TRBV27 to TRBJ2-3; TRBD1 aligns across 8 bases. Per the germline V gene, CDR1 is MNHEY and CDR2 is SMNVEV (reference sequence). Trimming cost V 5 bases and J 9 bases; bases outside gene matches: 13. The CDR3 is 15 amino acids.

The rearrangement links TRBV5-8 to TRBJ2-7; D perhaps matches TRBD2 (6 bases). This CDR3 has 15 amino acids. V was cut by 0 bases and J by 6 bases, with 16 bases left in between. Germline assignment: CDR1 SGHTS and CDR2 YDEGEE. The CDR3 here is CASSLVPRRAGEQYF. CDR3 DNA: TGTGCCAGCAGCTTGGTGCCAAGGAGGGCCGGCGAGCAGTACTTC.

This chain joins TRBV5-4 and TRBJ1-1; 10 bases agree with TRBD1. V shed 5 bases, J shed 5 bases, and the junction held 9 bases outside the gene matches. Germline CDR1 SGHNT, CDR2 YYREEE (reference sequence). The CDR3 is 15 residues long. CDR3 coding DNA: TGTGCCAGCAGAATAGCCGGGACAGGGGCTACTGAAGCTTTCTTT. This encodes CASRIAGTGATEAFF.

This clone showed up many times. The chain joins TRBV3-1 (or the pseudogene TRBV3-2) to TRBJ2-5; 9 positions match TRBD1. After removal of 5 bases from V and 2 bases from J, the junction contained 9 bases not matched to a gene. The CDR3 length is 16 residues. Germline V gene sequence: CDR1 LGHDT, CDR2 YNNKEL (reference sequence). The CDR3 region is CASSSPGGTGQETQYF. As DNA, the CDR3 is TGTGCCAGCAGCTCCCCCGGCGGGACAGGGCAAGAGACCCAGTACTTC.